This TCR beta chain came from a study of cytomegalovirus exposure and HLA in healthy donors. 13 Jbeta primers and 60 Vbeta primers were used for the PCR. The assay was immunoSEQ multiplex PCR, and TCRdb's table has in-frame clones only and misses some. In the table there are some 200,000 clones, 70% to 80% of which are singletons. The CDR3 has 13 residues. Deletions cut 3 bases from V and 1 base from J, with 9 bases between. CDR1 and CDR2 (germline): SQVTM, ANQGSEA. The origin of this receptor is a woman aged 55-70 years in good health and CMV-seropositive. Specimen: PBMCs. The V and J genes are TRBV29-1 and TRBJ1-1, with D tentatively TRBD1 (6 bases). The CDR3 loop is CSVEGHSNTEAFF. The CDR3 nucleotides read TGCAGCGTTGAGGGACATTCGAACACTGAAGCTTTCTTT.